This paragraph covers one TCR beta chain sequence. This clone was counted a few times. This clone's antigen is unknown. No much larger clone exists at a distance of one base, and base qualities are not known. Other DNA sequences in this specimen translate into the identical CDR3. The CDR3 has 15 amino acids, counting the end cysteine and phenylalanine. The kept DNA is CDR3 alone, 45 bases in frame from the first base. At the junction V is shortened by 1 base and J by 5 bases; bases outside the gene matches: 8. CDR1 is given as MNHEY and CDR2 as SMNVEV, both from the germline V gene (reference sequence). The collaborating institutions used their own protocols to collect whole blood in K2EDTA tubes. Collaborator samples were shipped for TCRbeta analysis as frozen whole blood, isolated PBMCs, or DNA extracted from either sample type. TCRbeta CDR3 regions were amplified from genomic DNA using the immunoSEQ Assay, a bias-controlled multiplex PCR. On the authors' methods: The number of nucleated cells in each sample was estimated from the amplification of reference gene primers within the assay. Sequence reads were collapsed and filtered to measure the absolute abundance of every unique TCRbeta CDR3 rearrangement. For each sample, productive Simpson clonality was calculated as the square root of Simpson's diversity index across productive rearrangements. TCRdb took over this immuneACCESS table, retaining in-frame rearrangements with V and J assigned. Such tables are incomplete; in checked studies, under half of the missing clones stem from an unresolved V gene, and the remainder is unexplained. Clone size and V and J calls were adopted from that table, with D and trimming inferred from the DNA. This sample holds approximately 35,000 clones; approximately 85% were observed only once. The ten largest clones capture under 8% of the sample.

This entry belongs to a study of blood T cell repertoires in COVID-19 (dated by TCRdb to 2020 to 2022). Broadly, across the study: Samples covering the acute and convalescent phases of COVID-19 were provided by collaborators in the United States, Italy and Spain. The samples were drawn from two sources: the first 160 participants of the ongoing ImmuneRACE study, and 1,000 to 1,500 subjects contributed by 6 global collaborators. Where HLA class I and class II types were available, the types were taken from metadata supplied by the sample provider, not from assay-based typing. The repertoires were made available in a free public database intended to serve as a resource for research on the immune response to SARS-CoV-2. The prospective study material was composed of cDNA or gDNA derived from T cells, B-cell-depleted T cells, or PBMCs. Nearly every sample came with metadata listing a de-identified subject ID, COVID-19 status, age in years and sex. Deeply sampled blood TCRbeta repertoires from subjects exposed to, actively infected with, or recovered from COVID-19 were included in the dataset. General conclusions and limits of the study: The amount of clinical and demographic metadata varied by source and participant and was provided uncurated.

The material sequenced was peripheral blood. In this chain, TRBV27 is recombined with TRBJ2-7, with 7 central nucleotides matching TRBD1. The receptor comes from a man aged 55-75 years with active COVID-19. The CDR3 loop reads CASSLFETGKHEQYF. The base sequence is TGTGCCAGCAGTTTATTCGAGACAGGGAAGCACGAGCAGTACTTC.